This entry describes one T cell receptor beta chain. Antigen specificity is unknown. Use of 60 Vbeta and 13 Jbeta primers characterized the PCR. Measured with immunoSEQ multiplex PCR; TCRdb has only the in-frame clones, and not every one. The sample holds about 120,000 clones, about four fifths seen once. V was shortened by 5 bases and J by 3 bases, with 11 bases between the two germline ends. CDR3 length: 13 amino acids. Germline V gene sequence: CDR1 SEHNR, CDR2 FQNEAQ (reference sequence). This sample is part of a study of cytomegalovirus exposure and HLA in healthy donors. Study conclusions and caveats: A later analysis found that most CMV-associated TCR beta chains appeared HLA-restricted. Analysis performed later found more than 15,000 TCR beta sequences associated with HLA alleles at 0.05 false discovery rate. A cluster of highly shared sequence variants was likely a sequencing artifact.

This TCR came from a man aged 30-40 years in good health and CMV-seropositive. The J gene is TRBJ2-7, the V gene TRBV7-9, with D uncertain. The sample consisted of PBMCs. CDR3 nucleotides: TGTGCCAGCAGCCGAGAGACGGGCTACGAGCAGTACTTC. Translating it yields CASSRETGYEQYF.